This entry features one T cell receptor (beta chain) sequence. Its recognized antigen is unknown. No base quality values were provided; no much bigger clone lies one nucleotide off. This entry belongs to a study of CD8+ T cells in alopecia areata (dated by TCRdb to 2017 to 2018). In the study overall: To study T cell clonal expansion in alopecia areata, the researchers applied high-throughput TCRbeta sequencing to both the C3H/HeJ mouse model and human patients. Human TCRbeta sequencing covered scalp tissue and sorted CD4+ and CD8+ peripheral blood T cells from patchy and totalis/universalis alopecia areata patients and healthy controls. Clonality in the scalp was compared among normal scalp (n=4), patchy alopecia areata scalp (n=8), and alopecia totalis/universalis scalp (n=8). RNA was extracted with the PAXgene miRNA kit for fixed scalp, the miRNeasy kit for PBMCs, and the RNeasy kit for mouse skin. immunoSEQ multiplex PCR using 35 Vbeta forward primers and 13 Jbeta reverse primers was used to amplify TCRbeta CDR3 regions. Points the paper makes about the study in general: Unlike mouse skin, which is dominated by gammadelta T cells, normal human skin has resident alphabeta T cells that are also sequenced, and this complicates analysis of the scalp TCR repertoire. Compared with mice, TCR sequences shared between patients were less clear, possibly partly because of HLA diversity across the patient population. Lesional scalp, especially in alopecia totalis/universalis, showed higher clonality and more expanded CD8+ clones than normal scalp, suggesting antigenic drive.

From alopecia areata patients, peripheral blood was collected along with lesional scalp punch biopsies. PBMCs were separated by density centrifugation and stained for CD3, CD4 and CD8, after which CD4+ and CD8+ T cells were sorted on a FACSAria. Alopecia areata patients who were not treated were recruited through a multicenter biomarker study. In five patients from the biomarker study, blood CD8+ T cells were sorted further into NKG2D-low and NKG2D-high fractions. The library was generated by the immunoSEQ multiplex PCR assay. For TCR sequencing, RNA was extracted from every sample and reverse transcribed into cDNA to serve as template. First-strand cDNA was synthesized using SuperScript III with a 2:1 mix of oligo-dT and random hexamers. A synthetic immune receptor repertoire was used to assess amplification bias, and residual bias was removed computationally. From the authors' description of their analysis: Raw reads were preprocessed for error removal, and CDR3 was defined according to IMGT conventions as running from the conserved cysteine to phenylalanine. Clonality was computed by normalizing Shannon entropy by log2 of the number of productive unique TCRs and subtracting the result from 1. Scalp TCRbeta sequences were cross-referenced with sorted blood CD4 and CD8 repertoires so that the CD4 or CD8 identity of scalp clones could be inferred. The source is immuneACCESS, and TCRdb retained only in-frame sequences with V and J called. Part of the clones is not carried over; for the studies checked, unresolved V genes explain less than half of this, and the remainder is unexplained. The V and J calls and clone size come from that table; D and trimming were worked out from the DNA. The sample yields some 120,000 clones; 47% were counted once. 10% to 13% of the sample belongs to the ten largest clones.

V loses 4 bases, J loses 6 bases, and the germline ends lie 13 bases apart. Taken from the germline V gene, the CDR1 and CDR2 loops are MDHEN and SYDVKM. Inclusive of the bounding cysteine and phenylalanine, the CDR3 is 13 residues long. Here the CDR3 DNA is all that survives: 39 bases in frame from base 1. Sequenced: NKG2D-low CD8+ T cells sorted from blood. Sample cell subset or site, as interpreted from the label and publication: sorted CD8+ NKG2D-low blood T cells. This TCR was sampled from a human donor with alopecia areata. Recombination connected TRBV28 to TRBJ2-7, and TRBD1 may be the D gene, going by 6 matching bases. The DNA sequence follows: TGTGCCAGCAGTTACAGGGTGGACAGCGAGCAGTACTTC. Translated, this gives CASSYRVDSEQYF.